The 2 T cell receptor beta chains listed next were all sequenced from one sample in a study of shared clonotypes between healthy human individuals. Data came from immunoSEQ multiplex PCR; TCRdb stores just in-frame clones and leaves some out. The table records some 2,000,000 clones, 95% of them present only once. The sample was naive CD4+ T cells sorted from blood. Subset specified: CD45RA+ positively selected. The origin of the receptors is a man in his late teens or twenties in good health.

The chain uses TRBV21-1 and TRBJ1-4. TRBV21-1 is flagged as a pseudogene. The CDR3 is 14 amino acids. The chain's CDR3 is CASSNSREHEKLFF. Here the CDR3 DNA reads TGTGCCAGCAGCAATTCTCGGGAGCATGAAAAACTGTTTTTT.

A word on this clone: This specimen includes other DNA sequences encoding the same CDR3. The rearrangement links TRBV5-4 to TRBJ1-1; D not certain. CDR1 SGHNT and CDR2 YYREEE come from the germline V gene (reference sequence). The ends were cut back, 5 bases at V and 2 bases at J, with 7 bases in the middle. The CDR3 is 12 amino acids. The CDR3 loop is CASSFINTEAFF. The DNA of the CDR3 is TGTGCCAGCAGTTTCATTAACACTGAAGCTTTCTTT.